This TCR beta chain was found in a study of T cells in narcolepsy. Assay used: immunoSEQ multiplex PCR; TCRdb lists only in-frame clones, some missing. The sample yields 2,000 to 3,000 clones, roughly 28% seen once. The CDR3 contains 14 residues. CDR1 and CDR2 (germline): SGHNT, YYREEE (reference sequence). Study outcomes and limitations: HCRT-specific and TRIB2-specific autoreactive clonotypes appeared among same-patient CSF and blood CD4+ clonotypes. Blood of same and different patients, but not healthy controls, reportedly held recurring autoreactive clonotypes.

In this sample, this clone turned up a few times. Antigen specificity is unknown. Germline and junction disagree at one end, which may indicate a read error. The chain recombines TRBV5-4 with TRBJ2-1; D gene unclear. The specimen was cultured CD4+ T cells from cerebrospinal fluid. This receptor was taken from a human donor with narcolepsy. CDR3: CASSAGSSYNEQFF. CDR3 DNA sequence: TGCGCCAGCAGCGCAGGCTCATCCTACAATGAGCAGTTCTTC. Supplemented by reference TRBV5-4 and TRBJ2-1, the full variable domain reads ETGVTQSPTHLIKTRGQQVTLRCSSQSGHNTVSWYQQALGQGPQFIFQYYREEENGRGNFPPRFSGLQFPNYSSELNVNALELDDSALYLCASSAGSSYNEQFFGPGTRLTVL.